These 9 T cell receptor beta chains were sequenced from one sample in a study of T-cell memory formation after mild COVID-19. TCRdb processed the 5' RACE reads anew with MiXCR; each CDR3 protein has one entry. This sample has approximately 180,000 distinct CDR3 sequences, with roughly 17% found just once. The specimen was PBMCs or a T cell subset sorted from them (not recorded which). The receptors were gathered from an adult woman who had mild COVID-19 (a few samples of this study predate the infection). Cell type and time point are not known.

The chain recombines TRBV5-6 with TRBJ1-6; TRBD1 aligns across 9 bases. Germline V CDR1 and CDR2: SGHDT, YYEEEE. The junction had 6 bases not matched to a gene; V was cut back by 4 bases and J by 4 bases. The length of the CDR3 is 16 residues. CDR3 in amino acids: CASSLGQGTYNSPLHF. In nucleotides, the CDR3 is TGTGCCAGCAGCCTAGGACAGGGGACATATAATTCACCCCTCCACTTT.

The chain has TRBV7-9 and TRBJ2-3; possible D gene TRBD1, 5 bases. The germline V gene encodes CDR1 SEHNR and CDR2 FQNEAQ (reference sequence). This CDR3 contains 11 residues. V lost 1 base and J lost 9, with 5 bases in between. DNA for the CDR3: TGTGCCAGCAGCTTAGACAGGACGCAGTATTTT. Its translation is CASSLDRTQYF.

This clonotype has just a few counts. V and J are TRBV7-6 and TRBJ2-3; 9 bases agree with TRBD2. The CDR3 loop spans 17 amino acids. Trimming cost V 4 bases and J 3 bases; bases outside gene matches: 11. Germline CDR1 SGHVS, CDR2 FNYEAQ. DNA of the CDR3: TGTGCCAGCAGCTCTTCGCGGGAGGGCCCGGGTACAGATACGCAGTATTTT. Protein sequence: CASSSSREGPGTDTQYF.

This clonotype was seen a handful of times. The chain joins TRBV14 to TRBJ2-2; possible D gene TRBD2, 5 bases. Trimming shortened V by 3 bases and J by 0 bases, and 11 bases separated the two germline ends. The CDR3 extends over 16 amino acids. Per germline, CDR1 SGHDN and CDR2 FVKESK. The CDR3 sequence: CASSHWAGANTGELFF. CDR3 DNA sequence: TGTGCCAGCAGCCATTGGGCCGGGGCGAACACCGGGGAGCTGTTTTTT. Supplemented by reference TRBV14 and TRBJ2-2, the full variable domain reads EAGVTQFPSHSVIEKGQTVTLRCDPISGHDNLYWYRRVMGKEIKFLLHFVKESKQDESGMPNNRFLAERTGGTYSTLKVQPAELEDSGVYFCASSHWAGANTGELFFGEGSRLTVL.

The rearrangement uses TRBV18 and TRBJ1-4; D gene unclear. Trimming removed 3 bases from V and 0 bases from J, with 23 bases in between. This CDR3 contains 20 residues. The germline V gene has CDR1 KGHSH and CDR2 LQKENI. CDR3 nucleotide sequence: TGTGCCAGCTCACCTCAGTTTACGGGCCTCGCCCCTGCAACTAATGAAAAACTGTTTTTT. The encoded protein is CASSPQFTGLAPATNEKLFF.

The table lists this clonotype with a few counts. The chain joins TRBV6-6 to TRBJ1-1, with no clear D. In germline, CDR1 is MNHNY, CDR2 SVGAGI (reference sequence). This CDR3 contains 12 residues. Trimming removed 7 bases at V and 5 bases at J, with 11 bases between. The CDR3 loop is CASTREPTEAFF. CDR3 DNA sequence: TGTGCCAGCACACGGGAACCAACTGAAGCTTTCTTT.

The chain combines TRBV20-1 with TRBJ2-3; possibly TRBD1 or TRBD2 for D (6 bases each). The germline CDR1 and CDR2 sequences are DFQATT and SNEGSKA (reference sequence). There are 13 residues in the CDR3. The V gene lost 5 bases and the J gene lost 10 bases, with 19 bases spanning the gap. The CDR3 is CSAGAGGPLAQYF. The CDR3 region has the DNA TGCAGTGCTGGCGCCGGGGGCCCCTTGGCGCAGTATTTT.

Only a few counts were recorded for this clonotype. The rearrangement links TRBV4-2 to TRBJ2-1; D is unclear. CDR1 is LGHNA and CDR2 is YNFKEQ in the germline V gene. V gave up 2 bases and J gave up 10 bases, with 6 bases separating them. The CDR3 runs to 11 residues. The CDR3 here is CASSQLMEQFF. The CDR3 nucleotides are TGTGCCAGCAGCCAATTGATGGAGCAGTTCTTC.

The chain has TRBV7-9 and TRBJ2-5; D not certain. CDR3 length: 11 residues. The V gene lost 5 bases and the J gene lost 11 bases, with 12 bases spanning the gap. Germline values: CDR1 SEHNR, CDR2 FQNEAQ (reference sequence). Here the CDR3 DNA reads TGTGCCAGCAGCCCCCTCCATATACAGTACTTC. Its translation: CASSPLHIQYF.